Listed below are T cell receptor beta chains from one sample, sequenced in a study of cytomegalovirus exposure and HLA in healthy donors. Using immunoSEQ multiplex PCR, the repertoire was profiled, and TCRdb retains in-frame clones only, with some absent. Recorded for this sample: under 70,000 clones. Sequencing was performed on PBMCs. These receptors were collected from a woman aged 18 to 35 in good health and CMV-seronegative. The conserved cysteine and the conserved F or W are not part of the CDR3 here.

V	J	CDR3
TRBV9	TRBJ1-2	ASSVETGIIRYT
TRBV18	TRBJ2-7	ASSPTGQTSYEQY
TRBV7-9	TRBJ1-2	ASSLDVEPYGYT
TRBV18	TRBJ1-1	ASSPGRGTEAF
TRBV30	TRBJ1-2	AWSVNRVGYT
TRBV5-4	TRBJ1-1	ASSRATGDTEAF
TRBV30	TRBJ1-2	AWSRAGDFGYT
TRBV4-1	TRBJ2-3	ASSQGTSPTDTQY
TRBV4-1	TRBJ2-7	ASSQVPSGGASEQY
TRBV5-1	TRBJ2-3	ASSLSQGRTDTQY
TRBV4-1	TRBJ2-7	ASSQTPGQGTQAYEQY
TRBV4-1	TRBJ2-7	ASSPQDRSYEQY
TRBV15	TRBJ1-5	ATSRGTGFQPQH
TRBV6-1	TRBJ1-2	ASSAPDRGDYGYT
TRBV7-9	TRBJ2-7	ASSLAGGTYEQY
TRBV15	TRBJ1-5	ATSRDLNQPQH
TRBV6-1	TRBJ2-7	ASSEAQGWGGYEQY
TRBV27	TRBJ1-5	ASKLLLSNQPQH
TRBV5-6	TRBJ2-1	ASSPTWTTNEQF
TRBV5-6	TRBJ1-1	ASSLGTVGAEAF
TRBV6-1	TRBJ2-7	ASSDQPGQAYEQY
TRBV5-1	TRBJ2-6	ASSLAPAGANVLT
TRBV29-1	TRBJ1-2	SVDIRGLYGYT
TRBV7-6	TRBJ2-7	ASSLAGTGGYEQY
TRBV7-2	TRBJ2-1	ASSLLGTSGGSPYNEQF
TRBV6-6	TRBJ2-3	ASRPGQVGTDTQY
TRBV12-5	TRBJ2-1	ASGLVLLSGGYNEQF
TRBV5-1	TRBJ1-2	ASSLGGENYGYT
TRBV29-1	TRBJ2-1	SVEGITGGADFEQF
TRBV6-5	TRBJ1-4	ASSPSNEKLF
TRBV6-1	TRBJ2-6	ASTRFNSGANVLT
TRBV29-1	TRBJ1-2	SAHTQGDYGYT
TRBV28	TRBJ2-4	ASSFAGATKNIQY
TRBV4-2	TRBJ2-2	ASSHPRGSNTGELF
TRBV28	TRBJ1-3	ASSLGGAAGNTIY
TRBV25-1	TRBJ1-1	ASSESVTPRNTEAF
TRBV7-2	TRBJ1-1	ASSPGQGRVF
TRBV6-5	TRBJ2-5	ASRPGGGQETQY